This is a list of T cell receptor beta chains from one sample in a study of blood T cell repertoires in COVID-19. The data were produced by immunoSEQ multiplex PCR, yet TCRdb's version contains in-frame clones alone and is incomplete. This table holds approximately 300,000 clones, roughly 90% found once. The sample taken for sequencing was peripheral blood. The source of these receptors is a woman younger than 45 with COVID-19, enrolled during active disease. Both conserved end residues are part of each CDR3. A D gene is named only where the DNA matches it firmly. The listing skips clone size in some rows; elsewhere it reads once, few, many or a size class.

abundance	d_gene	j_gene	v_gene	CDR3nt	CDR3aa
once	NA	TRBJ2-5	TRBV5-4	TGTGCCAGCAGCTTGGCCCCGGACCCGGGGGAGACCCAGTACTTC	CASSLAPDPGETQYF
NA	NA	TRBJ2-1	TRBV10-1	TGCGCCAGCAGTGTCGGAAGAGGCTACAATGAGCAGTTCTTC	CASSVGRGYNEQFF
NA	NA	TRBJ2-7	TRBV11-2	TGTGCCAGCAGCCCTCAGGGGGGAGGCGCCTACGAGCAGTACTTC	CASSPQGGGAYEQYF
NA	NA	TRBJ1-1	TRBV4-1	TGCGCCAGCAGCCAAGATCGCTCAGGAGGAACTGAAGCTTTCTTT	CASSQDRSGGTEAFF
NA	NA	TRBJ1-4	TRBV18	TGTGCCAGTTCGGACGTCGACAGGATTAGTACTAATGAAAAACTGTTTTTT	CASSDVDRISTNEKLFF
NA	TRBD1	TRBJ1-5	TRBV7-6	TGTGCCAGCAGCCTACAGGGGGCAGGACAGCCCCAGCATTTT	CASSLQGAGQPQHF
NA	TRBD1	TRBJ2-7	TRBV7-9	TGTGCCAGCAGCCCTCGGGACAGGTCCTACGAGCAGTACTTC	CASSPRDRSYEQYF
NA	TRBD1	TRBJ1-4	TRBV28	TGTGCCAGCACCGGACAGGTCGAAAAACTGTTTTTT	CASTGQVEKLFF
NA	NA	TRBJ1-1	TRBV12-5	TGTGCTAGTGTAGAGAACACTGAAGCTTTCTTT	CASVENTEAFF
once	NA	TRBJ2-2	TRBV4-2	TGTGCCAGCAGCCAAGAGAGGGCCGACACCGGGGAGCTGTTTTTT	CASSQERADTGELFF
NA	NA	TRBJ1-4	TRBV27	TGTGCCAGCAGTCCGCGGGAGGAGGGAGAAAAACTGTTTTTT	CASSPREEGEKLFF
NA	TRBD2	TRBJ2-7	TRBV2	TGTGCCAGCACTTGGACTAGCGGGAACTACGAGCAGTACTTC	CASTWTSGNYEQYF
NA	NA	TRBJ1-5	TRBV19	TGTGCCAGTAGTATCGCAGATAGCAATCAGCCCCAGCATTTT	CASSIADSNQPQHF
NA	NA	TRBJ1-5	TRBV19	TGTGCCAGTAGTATAGACGGGACAAGTCATCAGCCCCAGCATTTT	CASSIDGTSHQPQHF
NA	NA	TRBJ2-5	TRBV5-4	TGTGCCAGCAGCCGACAGGTCCGGGAGACCCAGTACTTC	CASSRQVRETQYF
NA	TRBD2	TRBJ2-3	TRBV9	TGTGCCAGCAGCGACGGGCGGCTAGCGGGAAGGTCTGCAGATACGCAGTATTTT	CASSDGRLAGRSADTQYF
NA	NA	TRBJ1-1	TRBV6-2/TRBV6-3	TGTGCCAGCAGTTACTTCCTGGAGAGCCCTGTTGAAGCTTTCTTT	CASSYFLESPVEAFF
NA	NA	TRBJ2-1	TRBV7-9	TGTGCCAGCAGCCCCGAATCGGGCTCCTACAATGAGCAGTTCTTC	CASSPESGSYNEQFF
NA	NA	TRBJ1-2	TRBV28	TGTGCCAGCAGTTTTTGGGGCGTGAAGTTTAACTATGGCTACACCTTC	CASSFWGVKFNYGYTF
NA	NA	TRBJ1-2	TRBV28	TGTGCCAGCAGTCGCATAGCAGGGGGCTACACCTTC	CASSRIAGGYTF
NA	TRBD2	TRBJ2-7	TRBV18	TGTGCCAGCTCACCACGCCCGGGGAGGGAGGAGCAGTACTTC	CASSPRPGREEQYF
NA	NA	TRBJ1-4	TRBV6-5	TGTGCCAGCAGTCCCCCAGGGGATGAAAAACTGTTTTTT	CASSPPGDEKLFF
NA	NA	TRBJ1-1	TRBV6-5	TGTGCCAGCAGTTACTCTCCGGGGATTAACACTGAAGCTTTCTTT	CASSYSPGINTEAFF
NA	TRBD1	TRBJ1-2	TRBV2	TGTGCCAGCAGTGTGGGACAGCTTGATGGCTACACCTTC	CASSVGQLDGYTF
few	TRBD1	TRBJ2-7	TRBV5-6	TGTGCCAGCAGCCCTGACAGGGGGAGCTCCTACGAGCAGTACTTC	CASSPDRGSSYEQYF
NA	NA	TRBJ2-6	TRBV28	TGTGCCAGCAGTACTCTAGGGACTGGATTCTCTGGGGCCAACGTCCTGACTTTC	CASSTLGTGFSGANVLTF
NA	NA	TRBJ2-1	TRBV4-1	TGCGCCAGCAGCCAAGAGGTATGGAACAGGGAGCAGTTCTTC	CASSQEVWNREQFF
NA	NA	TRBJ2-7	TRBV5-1	TGCGCCAGCAGCTTGGCGCGCCACGAGCAGTACTTC	CASSLARHEQYF
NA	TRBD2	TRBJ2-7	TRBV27	TGTGCCAGCAGTTTATCGGGACTAGCGAAGTTTGAGTACGAGCAGTACTTC	CASSLSGLAKFEYEQYF
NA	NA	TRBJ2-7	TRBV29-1	TGCAGCGTCGTGACAGTAGGGTACGAGCAGTACTTC	CSVVTVGYEQYF
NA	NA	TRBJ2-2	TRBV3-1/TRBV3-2	TGTGCCAGCAGGGTTAGCGGCGGGGCCGGGGAGCTGTTTTTT	CASRVSGGAGELFF
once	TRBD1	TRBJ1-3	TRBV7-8	TGTGCCAGCAGCTCCGGACAGGGTGTTGGAAACACCATATATTTT	CASSSGQGVGNTIYF